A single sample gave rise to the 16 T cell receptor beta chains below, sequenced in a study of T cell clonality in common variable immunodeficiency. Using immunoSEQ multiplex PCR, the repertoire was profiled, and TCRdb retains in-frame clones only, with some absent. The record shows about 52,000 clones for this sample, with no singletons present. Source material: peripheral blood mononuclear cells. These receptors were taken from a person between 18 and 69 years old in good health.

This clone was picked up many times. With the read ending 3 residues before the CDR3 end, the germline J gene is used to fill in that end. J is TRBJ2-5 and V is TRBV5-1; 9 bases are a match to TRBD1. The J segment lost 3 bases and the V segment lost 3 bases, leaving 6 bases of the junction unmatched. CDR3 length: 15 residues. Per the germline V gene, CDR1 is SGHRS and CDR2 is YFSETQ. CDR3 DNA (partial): TGCGCCAGCAGCTCCCAACAGGGGGCGGAAGAGACC. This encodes CASSSQQGAEET. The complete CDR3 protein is CASSSQQGAEETQYF.

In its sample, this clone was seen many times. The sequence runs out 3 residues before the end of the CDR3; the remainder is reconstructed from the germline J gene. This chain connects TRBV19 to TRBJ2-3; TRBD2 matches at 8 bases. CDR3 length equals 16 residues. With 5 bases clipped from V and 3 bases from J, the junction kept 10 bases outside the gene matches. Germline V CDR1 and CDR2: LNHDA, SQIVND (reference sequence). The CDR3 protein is CASSPGSGSGTDTQYF. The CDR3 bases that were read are TGTGCCAGTAGTCCGGGGAGCGGGAGCGGGACAGATACG.

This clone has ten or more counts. The CDR3 sequence is CASQQGNEKLFF. The sequenced part of the CDR3 DNA is TGTGCCAGTCAACAGGGGAATGAAAAA. The chain has TRBV19 and TRBJ1-4; 7 nucleotides match TRBD1. The CDR3 end lies 3 residues beyond the end of the read and is filled in from the germline J gene. After removal of 8 bases from V and 5 bases from J, the junction contained 2 bases not matched to a gene. CDR3 length: 12 amino acids. Per the germline V gene, CDR1 is LNHDA and CDR2 is SQIVND (reference sequence).

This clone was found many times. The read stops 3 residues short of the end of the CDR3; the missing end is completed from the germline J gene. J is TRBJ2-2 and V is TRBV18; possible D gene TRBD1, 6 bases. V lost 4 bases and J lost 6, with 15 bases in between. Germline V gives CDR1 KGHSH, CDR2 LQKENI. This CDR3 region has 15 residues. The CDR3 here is CASSRQTGYPGELFF. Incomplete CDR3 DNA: TGTGCCAGCTCACGCCAAACAGGGTATCCCGGGGAG.

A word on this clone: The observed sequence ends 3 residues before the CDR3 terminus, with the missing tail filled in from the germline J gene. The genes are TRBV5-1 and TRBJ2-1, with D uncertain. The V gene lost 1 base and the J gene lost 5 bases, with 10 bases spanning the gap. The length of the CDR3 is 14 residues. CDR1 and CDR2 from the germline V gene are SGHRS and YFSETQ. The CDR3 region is CASSLSPPNNEQFF. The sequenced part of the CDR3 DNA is TGCGCCAGCAGCTTGTCCCCCCCCAACAATGAG.

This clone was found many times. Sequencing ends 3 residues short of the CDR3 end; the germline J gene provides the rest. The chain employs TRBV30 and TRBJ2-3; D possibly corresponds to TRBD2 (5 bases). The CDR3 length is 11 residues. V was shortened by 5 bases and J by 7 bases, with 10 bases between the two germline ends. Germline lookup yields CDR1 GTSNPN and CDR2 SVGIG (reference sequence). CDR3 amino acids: CAWVEGHTQYF. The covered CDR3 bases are TGTGCCTGGGTCGAGGGCCATACG.

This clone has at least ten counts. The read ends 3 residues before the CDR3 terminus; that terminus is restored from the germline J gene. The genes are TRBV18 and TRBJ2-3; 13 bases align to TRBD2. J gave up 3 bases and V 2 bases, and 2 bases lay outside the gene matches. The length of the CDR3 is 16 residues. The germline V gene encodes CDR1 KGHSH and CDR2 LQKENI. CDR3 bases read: TGTGCCAGCTCACCAGGACTAGCGGGAGTGACAGATACG. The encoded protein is CASSPGLAGVTDT. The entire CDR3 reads CASSPGLAGVTDTQYF.

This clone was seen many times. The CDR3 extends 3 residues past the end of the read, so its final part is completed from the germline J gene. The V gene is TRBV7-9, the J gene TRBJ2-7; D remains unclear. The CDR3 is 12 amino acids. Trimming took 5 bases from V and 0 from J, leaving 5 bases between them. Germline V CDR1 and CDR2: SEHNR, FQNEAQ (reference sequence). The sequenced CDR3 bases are TGTGCCAGCAGCCCCAGCTCCTACGAG. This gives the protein CASSPSSYE. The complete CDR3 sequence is CASSPSSYEQYF. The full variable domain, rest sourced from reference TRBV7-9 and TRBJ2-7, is DTGVSQNPRHKITKRGQNVTFRCDPISEHNRLYWYRQTLGQGPEFLTYFQNEAQLEKSRLLSDRFSAERPKGSFSTLEIQRTEQGDSAMYLCASSPSSYEQYFGPGTRLTVT.

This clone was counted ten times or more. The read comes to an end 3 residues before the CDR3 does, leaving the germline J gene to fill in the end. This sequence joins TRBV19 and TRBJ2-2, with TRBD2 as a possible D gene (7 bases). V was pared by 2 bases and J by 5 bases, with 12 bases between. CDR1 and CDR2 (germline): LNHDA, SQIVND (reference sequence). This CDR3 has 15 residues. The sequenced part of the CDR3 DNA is TGTGCCAGTAGTATAATCGGGGGGCAGACCGGGGAG. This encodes CASSIIGGQTGE. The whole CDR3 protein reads CASSIIGGQTGELFF.

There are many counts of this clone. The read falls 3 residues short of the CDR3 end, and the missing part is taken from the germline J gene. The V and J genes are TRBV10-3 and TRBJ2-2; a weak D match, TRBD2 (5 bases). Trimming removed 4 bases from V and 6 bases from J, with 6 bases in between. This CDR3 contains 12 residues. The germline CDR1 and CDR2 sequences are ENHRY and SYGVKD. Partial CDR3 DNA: TGTGCCATCAGTGGGACTCCCGGGGAG. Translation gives CAISGTPGE. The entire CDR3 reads CAISGTPGELFF.

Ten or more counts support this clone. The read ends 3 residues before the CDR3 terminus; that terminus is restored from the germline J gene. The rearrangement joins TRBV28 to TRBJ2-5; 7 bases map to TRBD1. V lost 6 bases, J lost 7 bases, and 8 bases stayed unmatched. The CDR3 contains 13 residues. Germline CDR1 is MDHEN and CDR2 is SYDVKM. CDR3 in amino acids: CASSRDSLGTQYF. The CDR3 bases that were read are TGTGCCAGCAGCCGGGACAGTCTGGGGACC.

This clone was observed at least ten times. The sequenced CDR3 bases are TGTGCCAGCAGTCTTAAGGTACTAGCGGGGGACACCGGGGAG. Its translation: CASSLKVLAGDTGE. The whole CDR3 sequence is CASSLKVLAGDTGELFF. The chain recombines TRBV12-3 or TRBV12-4 with TRBJ2-2; 11 nucleotides agree with TRBD2. The read terminates 3 residues ahead of where the CDR3 ends, so the germline J gene completes it. Trimming at V came to 5 bases and at J to 3 bases, leaving 8 bases not matched to a gene. CDR3 size: 17 residues.

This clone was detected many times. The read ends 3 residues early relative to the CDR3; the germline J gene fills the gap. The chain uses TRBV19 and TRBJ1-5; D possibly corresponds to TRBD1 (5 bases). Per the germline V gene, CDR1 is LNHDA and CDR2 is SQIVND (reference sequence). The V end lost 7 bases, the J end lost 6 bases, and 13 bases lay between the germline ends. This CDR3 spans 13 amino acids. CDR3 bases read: TGTGCCAGTACCGTAGGGGAACGTCAGCCC. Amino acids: CASTVGERQP. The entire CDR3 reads CASTVGERQPQHF.

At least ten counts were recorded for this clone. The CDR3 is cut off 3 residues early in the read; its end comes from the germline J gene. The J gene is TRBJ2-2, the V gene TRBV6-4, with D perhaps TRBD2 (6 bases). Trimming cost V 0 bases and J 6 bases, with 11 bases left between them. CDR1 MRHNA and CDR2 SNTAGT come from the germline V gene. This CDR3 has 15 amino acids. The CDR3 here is CASSDSSLAPGELFF. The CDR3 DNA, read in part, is TGTGCCAGCAGTGACTCTTCACTAGCCCCCGGGGAG.

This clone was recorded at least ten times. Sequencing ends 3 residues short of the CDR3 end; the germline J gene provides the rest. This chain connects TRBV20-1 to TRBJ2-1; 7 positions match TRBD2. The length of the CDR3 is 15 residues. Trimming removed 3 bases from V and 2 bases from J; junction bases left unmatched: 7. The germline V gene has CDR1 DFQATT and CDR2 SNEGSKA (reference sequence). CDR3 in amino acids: CSARDPGTTYNEQFF. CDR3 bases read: TGCAGTGCTAGGGATCCCGGGACTACCTACAATGAG.

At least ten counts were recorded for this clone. CDR3 region: CASSLAAGGPATQYF. Partial CDR3 DNA: TGTGCCAGCAGCTTAGCGGCGGGAGGGCCTGCTACG. The chain recombines TRBV7-6 with TRBJ2-3; 9 bases align to TRBD2. The read falls 3 residues short of the CDR3 end, and the missing part is taken from the germline J gene. Germline-derived CDR1 and CDR2 are SGHVS and FNYEAQ. V shed 0 bases and J 8 bases; nucleotides not matched to a gene: 6. This CDR3 has 15 residues.